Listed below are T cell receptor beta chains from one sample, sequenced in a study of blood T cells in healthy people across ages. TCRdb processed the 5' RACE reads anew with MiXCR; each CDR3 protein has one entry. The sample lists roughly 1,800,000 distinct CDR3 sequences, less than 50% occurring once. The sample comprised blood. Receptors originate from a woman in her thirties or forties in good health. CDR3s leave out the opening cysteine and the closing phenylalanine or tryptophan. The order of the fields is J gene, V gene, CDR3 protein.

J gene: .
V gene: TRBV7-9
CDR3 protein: ASSLSLDRDRLYEQY

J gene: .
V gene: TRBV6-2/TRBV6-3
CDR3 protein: ASRKPNSHEQY

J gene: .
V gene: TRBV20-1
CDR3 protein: SVRAGGSYEQY

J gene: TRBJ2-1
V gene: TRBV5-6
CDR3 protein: ASSLEGLRFNEQF

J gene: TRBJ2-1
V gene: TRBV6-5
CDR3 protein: ASSLDWEGFNEQF

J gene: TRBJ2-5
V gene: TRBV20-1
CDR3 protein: SASVGTGRETQY

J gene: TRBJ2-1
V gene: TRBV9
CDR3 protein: ASSVGYWEGLGNEQF

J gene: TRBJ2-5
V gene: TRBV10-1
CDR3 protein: ASGGLADPGTQY

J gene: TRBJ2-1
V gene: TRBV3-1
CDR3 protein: ASSQAGDRPYNEQF

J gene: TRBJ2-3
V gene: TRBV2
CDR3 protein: ASSGQARDRLGTDTQY

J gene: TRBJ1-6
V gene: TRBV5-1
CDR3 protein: ASSLTDGGQGDNSPLH

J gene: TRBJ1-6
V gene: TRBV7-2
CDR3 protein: ASSSTGGSLHSPLH

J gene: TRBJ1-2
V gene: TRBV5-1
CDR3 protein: ASSLRDRGYT

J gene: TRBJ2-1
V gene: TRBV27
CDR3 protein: ASSLSREVGNEQF

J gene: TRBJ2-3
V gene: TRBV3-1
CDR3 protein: ASSSRNPDTQY

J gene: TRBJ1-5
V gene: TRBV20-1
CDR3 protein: SAPGGQVDQPQH

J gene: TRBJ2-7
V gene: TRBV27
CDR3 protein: ASSILNTYEQY

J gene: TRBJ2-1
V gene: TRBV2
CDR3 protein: ASTSGTSINEQF

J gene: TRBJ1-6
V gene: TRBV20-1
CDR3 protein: SARDWLIGGTYNSPLH

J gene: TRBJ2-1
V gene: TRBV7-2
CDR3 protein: ASSREGGGEQF

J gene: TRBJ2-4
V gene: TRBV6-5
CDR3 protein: ASSYSIGTDYVQY

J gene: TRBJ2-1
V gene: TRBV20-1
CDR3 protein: SALRLADHNEQF

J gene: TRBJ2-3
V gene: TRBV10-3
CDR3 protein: AISSTDMQY

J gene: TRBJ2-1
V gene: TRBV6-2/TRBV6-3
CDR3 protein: ASSFPPGGHDEQF

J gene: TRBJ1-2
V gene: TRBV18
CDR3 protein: ASSRSQGENYGYT

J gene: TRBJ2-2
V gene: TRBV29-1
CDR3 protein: SVVGYTGELF

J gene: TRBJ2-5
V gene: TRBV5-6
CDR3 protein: ASSLGAPGTQY

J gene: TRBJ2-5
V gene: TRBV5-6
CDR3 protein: ASSGLAGAKTQY

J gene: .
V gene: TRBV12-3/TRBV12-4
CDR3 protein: ASSSRDRGLSSYEQY

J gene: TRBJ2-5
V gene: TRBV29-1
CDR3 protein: SAGRNQETQY

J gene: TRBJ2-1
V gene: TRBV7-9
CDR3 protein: ASRRASGGSYNEQF

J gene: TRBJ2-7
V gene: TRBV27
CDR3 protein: ASSLSAQTSSYEQY

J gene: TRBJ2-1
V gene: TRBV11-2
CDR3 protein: ASSLAAGGRDEQF

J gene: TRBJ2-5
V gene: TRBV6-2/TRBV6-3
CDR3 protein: ASSYGGFQETQY

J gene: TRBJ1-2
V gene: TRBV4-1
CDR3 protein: ASSLRQGVEEYGYT

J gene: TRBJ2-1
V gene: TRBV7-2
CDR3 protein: ASSLAGTSGGLGNEQF

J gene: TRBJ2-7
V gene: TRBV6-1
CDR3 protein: ASSEYSEPYEQY

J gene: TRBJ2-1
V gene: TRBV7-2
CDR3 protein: ASSLLALDSYNEQF

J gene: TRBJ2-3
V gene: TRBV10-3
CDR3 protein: AISEIPPRDTQY

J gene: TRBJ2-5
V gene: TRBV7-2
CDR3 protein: ASSSRLGRGRGETQY

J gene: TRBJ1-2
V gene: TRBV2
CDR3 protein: ASKFGSVASNYGYT

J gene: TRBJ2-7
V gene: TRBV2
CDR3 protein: ASGFQGDPYEQY

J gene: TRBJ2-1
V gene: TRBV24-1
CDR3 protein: ATSALGYNEQF

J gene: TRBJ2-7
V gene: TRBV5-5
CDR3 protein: ASSTGLVDEQY

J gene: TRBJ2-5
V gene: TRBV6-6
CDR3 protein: ASSYGDLRQETQY

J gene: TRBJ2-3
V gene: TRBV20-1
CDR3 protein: CARGEGDTDTQY

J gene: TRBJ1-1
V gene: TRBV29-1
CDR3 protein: SVVFRRGRGTEAF

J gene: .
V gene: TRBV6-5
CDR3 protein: ASSYSDSRKTQY

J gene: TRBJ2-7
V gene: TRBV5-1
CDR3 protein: ASSLEVGYEQY

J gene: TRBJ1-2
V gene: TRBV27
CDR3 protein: ASSSWDRNYGYT

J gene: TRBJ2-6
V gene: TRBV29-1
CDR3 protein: SVLFIGDRDSGANVLT

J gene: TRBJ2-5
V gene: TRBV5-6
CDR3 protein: ASSVTGVQETQY

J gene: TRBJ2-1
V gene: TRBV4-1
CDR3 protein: ASSHETQWAYNEQF

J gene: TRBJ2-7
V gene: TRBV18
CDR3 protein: ASSSRGGWDEQY

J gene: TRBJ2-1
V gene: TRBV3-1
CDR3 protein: ASRDQSYNEQF

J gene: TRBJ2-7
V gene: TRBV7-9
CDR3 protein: AGTSSHEQY

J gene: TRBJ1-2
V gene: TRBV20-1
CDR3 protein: SARDQGIGGYT

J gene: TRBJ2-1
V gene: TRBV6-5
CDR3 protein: ASRADRGPNEQF

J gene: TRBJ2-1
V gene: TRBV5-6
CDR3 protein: ASSRNRGPYNEQF